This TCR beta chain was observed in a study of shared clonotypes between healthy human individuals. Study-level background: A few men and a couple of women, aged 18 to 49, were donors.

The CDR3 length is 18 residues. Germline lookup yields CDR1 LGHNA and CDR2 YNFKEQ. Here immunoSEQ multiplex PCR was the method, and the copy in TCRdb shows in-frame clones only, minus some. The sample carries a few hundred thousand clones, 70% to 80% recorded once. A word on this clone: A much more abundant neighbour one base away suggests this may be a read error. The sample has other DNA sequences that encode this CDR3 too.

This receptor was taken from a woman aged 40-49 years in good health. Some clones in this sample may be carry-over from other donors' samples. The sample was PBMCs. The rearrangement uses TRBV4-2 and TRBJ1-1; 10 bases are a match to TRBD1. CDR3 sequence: CASSQSFVGQGFGTEAFF. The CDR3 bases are TGTGCTAGCAGCCAATCTTTTGTGGGACAGGGGTTTGGCACTGAAGCTTTCTTT.